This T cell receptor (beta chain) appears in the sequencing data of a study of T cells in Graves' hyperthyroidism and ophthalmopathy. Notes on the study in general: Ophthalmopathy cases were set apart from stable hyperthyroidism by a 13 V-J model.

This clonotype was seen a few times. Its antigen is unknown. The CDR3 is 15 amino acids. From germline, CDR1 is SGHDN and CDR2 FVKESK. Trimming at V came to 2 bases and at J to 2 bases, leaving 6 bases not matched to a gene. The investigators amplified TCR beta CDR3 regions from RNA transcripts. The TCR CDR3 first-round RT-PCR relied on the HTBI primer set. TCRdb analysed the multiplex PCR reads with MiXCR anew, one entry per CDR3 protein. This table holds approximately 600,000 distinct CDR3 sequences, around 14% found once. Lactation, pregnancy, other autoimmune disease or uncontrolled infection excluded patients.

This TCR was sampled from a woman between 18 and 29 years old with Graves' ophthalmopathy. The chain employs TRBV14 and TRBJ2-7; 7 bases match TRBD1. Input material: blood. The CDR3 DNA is TGTGCCAGCAGCCAACCGGGACAGCAGCCCTACGAGCAGTACTTC. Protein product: CASSQPGQQPYEQYF. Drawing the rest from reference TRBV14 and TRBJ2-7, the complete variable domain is EAGVTQFPSHSVIEKGQTVTLRCDPISGHDNLYWYRRVMGKEIKFLLHFVKESKQDESGMPNNRFLAERTGGTYSTLKVQPAELEDSGVYFCASSQPGQQPYEQYFGPGTRLTVT.